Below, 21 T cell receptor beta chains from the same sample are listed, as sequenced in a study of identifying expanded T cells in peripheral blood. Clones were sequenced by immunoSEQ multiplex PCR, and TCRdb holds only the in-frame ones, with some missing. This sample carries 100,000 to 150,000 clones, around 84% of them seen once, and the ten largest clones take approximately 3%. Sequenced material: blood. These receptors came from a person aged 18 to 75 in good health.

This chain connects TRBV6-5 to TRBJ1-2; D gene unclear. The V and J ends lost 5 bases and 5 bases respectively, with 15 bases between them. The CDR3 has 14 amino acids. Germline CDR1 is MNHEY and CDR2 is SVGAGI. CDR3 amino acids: CASSDTTTVYGYTF. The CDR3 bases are TGTGCCAGCAGTGACACCACGACGGTATATGGCTACACCTTC.

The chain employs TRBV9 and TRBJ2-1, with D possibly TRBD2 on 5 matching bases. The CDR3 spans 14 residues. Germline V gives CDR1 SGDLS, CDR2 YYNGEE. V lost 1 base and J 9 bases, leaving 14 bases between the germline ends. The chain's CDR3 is CASSVRSTSGEQFF. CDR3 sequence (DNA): TGTGCCAGCAGCGTACGTAGTACCAGCGGTGAGCAGTTCTTC.

CDR3 DNA sequence: TGTGCCAGCAGCTTGGATAGCACCATATATTTT. This codes for CASSLDSTIYF. The chain combines TRBV5-6 with TRBJ1-3; D gene unclear. Germline V gene data show CDR1 as SGHDT and CDR2 as YYEEEE. Trimming stripped 0 bases from V and 9 bases from J, with 4 bases between. CDR3 size: 11 residues.

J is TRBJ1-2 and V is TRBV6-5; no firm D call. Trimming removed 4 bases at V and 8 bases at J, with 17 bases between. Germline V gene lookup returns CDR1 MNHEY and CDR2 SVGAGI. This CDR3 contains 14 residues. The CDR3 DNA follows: TGTGCCAGCAGTTCGTACCCGGGATCTTCGGGCTACACCTTC. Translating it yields CASSSYPGSSGYTF.

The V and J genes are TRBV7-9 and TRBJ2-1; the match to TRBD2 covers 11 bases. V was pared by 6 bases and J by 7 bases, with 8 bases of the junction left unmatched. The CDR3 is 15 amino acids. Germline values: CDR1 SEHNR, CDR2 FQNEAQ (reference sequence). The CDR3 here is CASSSPSGGSNEQFF. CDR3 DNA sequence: TGTGCCAGCAGTTCCCCTAGCGGGGGGTCTAATGAGCAGTTCTTC. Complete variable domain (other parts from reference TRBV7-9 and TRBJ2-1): DTGVSQNPRHKITKRGQNVTFRCDPISEHNRLYWYRQTLGQGPEFLTYFQNEAQLEKSRLLSDRFSAERPKGSFSTLEIQRTEQGDSAMYLCASSSPSGGSNEQFFGPGTRLTVL.

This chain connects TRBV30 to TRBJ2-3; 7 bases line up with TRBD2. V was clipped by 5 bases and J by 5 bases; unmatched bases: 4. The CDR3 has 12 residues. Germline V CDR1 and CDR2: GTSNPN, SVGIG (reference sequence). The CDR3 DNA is TGTGCCTGGGGGACTAATGGAGATACGCAGTATTTT. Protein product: CAWGTNGDTQYF.

The CDR3 nucleotides read TGTGCCAGCAGTCACGAACAGGGACATGGCTACACCTTC. This translates into CASSHEQGHGYTF. The chain carries TRBV7-9 and TRBJ1-2, with D possibly matching TRBD1 (6 bases). V lost 6 bases and J lost 6, with 14 bases in between. CDR3 length equals 13 residues. Germline V gives CDR1 SEHNR, CDR2 FQNEAQ (reference sequence).

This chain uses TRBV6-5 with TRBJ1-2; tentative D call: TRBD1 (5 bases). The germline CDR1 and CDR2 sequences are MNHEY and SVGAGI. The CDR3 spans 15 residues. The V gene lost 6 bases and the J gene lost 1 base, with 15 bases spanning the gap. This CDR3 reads CASRGQLTDNYGYTF. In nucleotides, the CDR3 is TGTGCCAGCAGAGGACAATTGACTGATAACTATGGCTACACCTTC.

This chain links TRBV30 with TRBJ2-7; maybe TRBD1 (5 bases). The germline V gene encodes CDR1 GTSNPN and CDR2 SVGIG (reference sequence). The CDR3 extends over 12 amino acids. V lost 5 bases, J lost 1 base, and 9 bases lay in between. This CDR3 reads CAWAGISYEQYF. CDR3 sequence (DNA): TGTGCCTGGGCAGGGATTTCCTACGAGCAGTACTTC.

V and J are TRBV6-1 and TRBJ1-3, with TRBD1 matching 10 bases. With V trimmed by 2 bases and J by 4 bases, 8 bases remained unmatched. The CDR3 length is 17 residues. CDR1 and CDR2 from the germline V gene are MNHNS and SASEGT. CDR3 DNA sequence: TGTGCCAGCAGTGAATGGGACAGGGGACGGGCCGGAAACACCATATATTTT. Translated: CASSEWDRGRAGNTIYF.

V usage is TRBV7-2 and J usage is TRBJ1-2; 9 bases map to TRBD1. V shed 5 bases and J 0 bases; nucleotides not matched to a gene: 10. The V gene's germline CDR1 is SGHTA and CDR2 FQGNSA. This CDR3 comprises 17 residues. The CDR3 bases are TGTGCCAGCAGCCCCGAAGGGACAGGGCGGACTAACTATGGCTACACCTTC. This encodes CASSPEGTGRTNYGYTF. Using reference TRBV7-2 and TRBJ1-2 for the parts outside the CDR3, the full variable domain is GAGVSQSPSNKVTEKGKDVELRCDPISGHTALYWYRQSLGQGLEFLIYFQGNSAPDKSGLPSDRFSAERTGGSVSTLTIQRTQQEDSAVYLCASSPEGTGRTNYGYTFGSGTRLTVV.

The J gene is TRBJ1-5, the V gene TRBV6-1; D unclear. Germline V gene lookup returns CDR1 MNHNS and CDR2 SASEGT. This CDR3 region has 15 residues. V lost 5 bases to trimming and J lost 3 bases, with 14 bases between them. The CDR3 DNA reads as TGTGCCAGCAGTCGGACCGAAACGCCCAATCAGCCCCAGCATTTT. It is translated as CASSRTETPNQPQHF.

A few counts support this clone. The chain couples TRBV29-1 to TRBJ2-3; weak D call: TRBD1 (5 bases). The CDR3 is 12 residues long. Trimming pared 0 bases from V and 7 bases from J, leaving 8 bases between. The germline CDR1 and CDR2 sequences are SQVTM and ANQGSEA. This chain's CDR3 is CSVEEGRHTQYF. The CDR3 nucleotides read TGCAGCGTTGAAGAGGGGCGGCATACGCAGTATTTT.

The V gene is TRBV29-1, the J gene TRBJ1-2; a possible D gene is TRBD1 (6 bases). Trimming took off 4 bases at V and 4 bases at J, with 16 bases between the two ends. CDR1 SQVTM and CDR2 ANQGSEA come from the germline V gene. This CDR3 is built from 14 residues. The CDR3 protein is CSVGRGDLGYGYTF. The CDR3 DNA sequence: TGCAGCGTTGGAAGGGGGGATCTAGGCTATGGCTACACCTTC.

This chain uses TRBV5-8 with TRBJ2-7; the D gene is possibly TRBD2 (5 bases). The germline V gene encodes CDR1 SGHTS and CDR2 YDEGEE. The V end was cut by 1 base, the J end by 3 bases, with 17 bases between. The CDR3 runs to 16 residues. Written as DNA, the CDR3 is TGTGCCAGCAGCTTGAGGAACAGCGGCAGTAACTACGAGCAGTACTTC. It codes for CASSLRNSGSNYEQYF.

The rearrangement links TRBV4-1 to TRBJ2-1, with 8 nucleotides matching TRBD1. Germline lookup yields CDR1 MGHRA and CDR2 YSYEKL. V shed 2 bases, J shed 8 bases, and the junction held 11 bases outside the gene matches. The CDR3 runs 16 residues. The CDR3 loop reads CASSQQGRTGRHEQFF. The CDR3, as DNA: TGCGCCAGCAGCCAACAAGGGAGGACAGGGAGGCATGAGCAGTTCTTC.

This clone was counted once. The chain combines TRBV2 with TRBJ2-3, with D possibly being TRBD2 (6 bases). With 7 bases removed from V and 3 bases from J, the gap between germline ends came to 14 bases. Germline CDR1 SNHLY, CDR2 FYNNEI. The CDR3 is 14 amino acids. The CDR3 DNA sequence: TGTGCCAGCATGGTGAACCGGGGGACAGATACGCAGTATTTT. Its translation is CASMVNRGTDTQYF.

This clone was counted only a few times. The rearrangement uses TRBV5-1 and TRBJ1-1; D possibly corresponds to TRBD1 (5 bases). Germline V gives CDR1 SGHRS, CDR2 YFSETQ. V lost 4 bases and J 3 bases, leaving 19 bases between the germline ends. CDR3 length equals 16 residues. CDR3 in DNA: TGCGCCAGCAGCGATAGCGACAGATCGGGGGACACTGAAGCTTTCTTT. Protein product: CASSDSDRSGDTEAFF.

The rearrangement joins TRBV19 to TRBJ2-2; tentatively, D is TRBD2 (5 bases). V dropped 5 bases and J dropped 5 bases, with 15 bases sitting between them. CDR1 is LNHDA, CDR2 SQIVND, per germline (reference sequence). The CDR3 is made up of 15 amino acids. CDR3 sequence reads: CASSLVREYTGELFF. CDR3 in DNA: TGTGCCAGTAGTTTGGTGAGGGAGTATACCGGGGAGCTGTTTTTT.

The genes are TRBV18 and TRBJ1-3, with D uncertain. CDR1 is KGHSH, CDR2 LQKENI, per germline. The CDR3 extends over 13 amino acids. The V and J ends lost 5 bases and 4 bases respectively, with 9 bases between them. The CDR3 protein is CASSVSAGNTIYF. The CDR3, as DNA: TGTGCCAGCTCAGTATCGGCCGGAAACACCATATATTTT.

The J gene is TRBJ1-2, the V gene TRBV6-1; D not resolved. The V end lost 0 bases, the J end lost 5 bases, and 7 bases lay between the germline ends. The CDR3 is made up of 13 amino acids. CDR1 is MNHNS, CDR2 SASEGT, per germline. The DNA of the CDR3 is TGTGCCAGCAGTGAAGCTTCTTTATATGGCTACACCTTC. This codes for CASSEASLYGYTF.